This TCR beta chain was sequenced for a study of shared clonotypes between healthy human individuals. Findings of the study overall: In having few donors, the study represented limited genetic and exposure-history diversity. Among several donors, roughly 5% of naive CD4 clonotypes were found in common.

The V end was cut by 0 bases, the J end by 4 bases, with 6 bases between. The CDR3 runs 14 residues. Germline V gene lookup returns CDR1 SGHVS and CDR2 FNYEAQ. Produced via immunoSEQ multiplex PCR; TCRdb's table is partial and in-frame only. The data hold roughly 590,000 clones, with roughly 95% observed a single time. Comment on this clone: Antigen: not known. Additional DNA sequences in this sample encode the identical CDR3.

Naivety among CD8 cells was defined by CD45RO negativity and positive CCR7 selection, thereby excluding terminally differentiated effector memory CD45RA+ cells. Donors comprised only Caucasian adults living in Nashville, Tennessee. The chain carries TRBV7-6 and TRBJ2-2, with a possible D match to TRBD2 (6 bases). The sample consisted of naive CD8+ T cells sorted from blood. This TCR derives from a woman in her twenties or thirties in good health. CDR3 in DNA: TGTGCCAGCAGCTTAGCGGGAGGCACCGGGGAGCTGTTTTTT. Protein: CASSLAGGTGELFF.